This T cell receptor (beta chain) was sequenced in a study of OX40 agonist ivuxolimab in advanced cancers. Overall study context: Cancers in dose escalation were hepatocellular, melanoma, renal cell and head and neck. Three patients showed partial responses: one hepatocellular carcinoma and two cutaneous melanoma cases.

General study findings and limits: On average, CD8+ T cells had more expanded clones than CD4+.

The method was immunoSEQ multiplex PCR; TCRdb's version includes in-frame clones alone and lacks a portion of them. The table records 60,000 to 75,000 clones, 70% to 90% of them present only once. About this clone: Its target is not known.

Germline CDR1 is LNHDA and CDR2 is SQIVND (reference sequence). The CDR3 is 14 residues long. Trimming removed 3 bases from V and 8 bases from J, with 14 bases in between. Peripheral blood came from all dose cohorts at three timepoints. The sample was CD4+ or CD8+ T cells sorted from blood, taken in a trial of the OX40 agonist ivuxolimab. The origin of this receptor is an adult with an advanced solid tumor such as melanoma, head and neck, liver or kidney cancer. V gene TRBV19 combines with J gene TRBJ2-1; D may be TRBD1 or TRBD2 (5 bases each). CDR3 bases: TGTGCCAGTAGTATGGAGAGGGGCTGGGATGAGCAGTTCTTC. This sequence encodes CASSMERGWDEQFF. The variable domain in full, with the rest retrieved from reference TRBV19 and TRBJ2-1, is DGGITQSPKYLFRKEGQNVTLSCEQNLNHDAMYWYRQDPGQGLRLIYYSQIVNDFQKGDIAEGYSVSREKKESFPLTVTSAQKNPTAFYLCASSMERGWDEQFFGPGTRLTVL.